This T cell receptor (beta chain) emerged from a study of T-cell reconstitution after alpha-beta-depleted transplantation in children. Unique molecular identifiers were incorporated when the TCRbeta library was constructed. MiXCR, applied by TCRdb to the PCR reads, yields one record per CDR3 protein. This table holds some 200,000 distinct CDR3 sequences, around 6.8% found once. Trimming left V 3 bases short and J 3 bases short, with 15 bases between. The CDR3 totals 15 residues. Many counts were recorded for this clonotype. The sequence was obtained from a human donor who donated a stem cell graft to a child with Wiskott-Aldrich syndrome. V usage is TRBV12-3 or TRBV12-4 and J usage is TRBJ2-7, with D perhaps TRBD2 (7 bases). The sample was PBMCs from the stem cell graft donor, taken from the stem cell graft. The CDR3 DNA is TGTGCCAGCAGTTTGGGAGGGACACGCAACTACGAGCAGTACTTC. As protein: CASSLGGTRNYEQYF.